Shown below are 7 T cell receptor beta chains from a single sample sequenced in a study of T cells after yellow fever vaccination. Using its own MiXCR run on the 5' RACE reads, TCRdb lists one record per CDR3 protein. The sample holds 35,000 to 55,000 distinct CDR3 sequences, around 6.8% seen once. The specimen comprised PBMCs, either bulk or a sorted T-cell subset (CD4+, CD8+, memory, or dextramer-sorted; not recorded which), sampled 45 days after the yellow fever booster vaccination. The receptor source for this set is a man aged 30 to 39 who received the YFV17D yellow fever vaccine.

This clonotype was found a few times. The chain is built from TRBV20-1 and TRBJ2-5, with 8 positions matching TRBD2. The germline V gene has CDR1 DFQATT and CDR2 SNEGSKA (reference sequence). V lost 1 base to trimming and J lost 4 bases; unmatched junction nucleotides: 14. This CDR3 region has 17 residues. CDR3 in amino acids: CSARALTSGRRGETQYF. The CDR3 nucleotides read TGCAGTGCTAGAGCGTTGACGAGCGGGAGAAGGGGAGAGACCCAGTACTTC.

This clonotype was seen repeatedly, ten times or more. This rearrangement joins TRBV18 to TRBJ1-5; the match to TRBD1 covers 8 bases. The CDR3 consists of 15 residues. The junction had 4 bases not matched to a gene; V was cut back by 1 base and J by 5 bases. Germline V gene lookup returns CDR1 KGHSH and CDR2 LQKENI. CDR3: CASSPHQGADQPQHF. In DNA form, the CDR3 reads TGTGCCAGCTCACCACATCAGGGGGCGGATCAGCCCCAGCATTTT.

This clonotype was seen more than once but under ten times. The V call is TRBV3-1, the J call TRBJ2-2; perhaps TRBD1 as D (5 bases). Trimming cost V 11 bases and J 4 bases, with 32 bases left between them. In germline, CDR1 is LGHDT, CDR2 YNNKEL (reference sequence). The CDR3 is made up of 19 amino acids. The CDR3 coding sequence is TGTGCCTTCAAGCCTAGTTTAGCCGCGCAGGGTAGGCCCACCGGGGAGCTGTTTTTT. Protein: CAFKPSLAAQGRPTGELFF.

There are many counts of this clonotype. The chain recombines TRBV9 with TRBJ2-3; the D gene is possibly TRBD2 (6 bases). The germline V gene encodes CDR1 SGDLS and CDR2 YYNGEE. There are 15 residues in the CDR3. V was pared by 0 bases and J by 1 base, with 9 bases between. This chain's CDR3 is CASSVGTIGTDTQYF. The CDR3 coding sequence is TGTGCCAGCAGCGTAGGGACTATCGGCACAGATACGCAGTATTTT.

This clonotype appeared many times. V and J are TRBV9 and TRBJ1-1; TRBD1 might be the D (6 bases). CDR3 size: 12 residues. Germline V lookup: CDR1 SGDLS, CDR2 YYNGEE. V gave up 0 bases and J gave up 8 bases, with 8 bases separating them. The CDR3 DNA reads TGTGCCAGCAGCGTAGTGGGGGGCGAAGCTTTCTTT. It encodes CASSVVGGEAFF.

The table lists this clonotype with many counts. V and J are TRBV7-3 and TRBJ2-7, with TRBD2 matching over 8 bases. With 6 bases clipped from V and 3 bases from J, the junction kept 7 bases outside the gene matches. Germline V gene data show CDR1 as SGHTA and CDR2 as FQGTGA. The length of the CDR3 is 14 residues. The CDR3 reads CASSRSGSGYEQYF. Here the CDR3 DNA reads TGTGCCAGCAGTCGCAGCGGGAGTGGCTACGAGCAGTACTTC.

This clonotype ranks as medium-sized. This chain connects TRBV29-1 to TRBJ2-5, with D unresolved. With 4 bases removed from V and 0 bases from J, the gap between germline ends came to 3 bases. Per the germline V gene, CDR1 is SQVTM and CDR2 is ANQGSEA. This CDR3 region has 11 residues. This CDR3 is CSVAYQETQYF. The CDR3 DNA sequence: TGCAGCGTTGCTTACCAAGAGACCCAGTACTTC.